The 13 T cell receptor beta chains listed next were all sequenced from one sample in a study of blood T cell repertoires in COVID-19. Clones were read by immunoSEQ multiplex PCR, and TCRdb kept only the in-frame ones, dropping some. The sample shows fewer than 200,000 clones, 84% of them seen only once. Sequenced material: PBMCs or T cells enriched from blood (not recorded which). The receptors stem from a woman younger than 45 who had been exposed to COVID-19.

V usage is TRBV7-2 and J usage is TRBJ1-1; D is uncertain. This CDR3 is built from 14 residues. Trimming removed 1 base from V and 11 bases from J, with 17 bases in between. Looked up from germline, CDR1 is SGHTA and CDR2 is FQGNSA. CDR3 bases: TGTGCCAGCAGCTTAGTATCGGCCTACCAAGCGGCTTTCTTT. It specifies CASSLVSAYQAAFF. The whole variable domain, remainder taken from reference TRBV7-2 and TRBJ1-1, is GAGVSQSPSNKVTEKGKDVELRCDPISGHTALYWYRQSLGQGLEFLIYFQGNSAPDKSGLPSDRFSAERTGGSVSTLTIQRTQQEDSAVYLCASSLVSAYQAAFFGQGTRLTVV.

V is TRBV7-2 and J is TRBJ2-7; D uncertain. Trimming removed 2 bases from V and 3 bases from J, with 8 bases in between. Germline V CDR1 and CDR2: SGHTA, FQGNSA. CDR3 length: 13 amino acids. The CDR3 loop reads CASSLRVYYEQYF. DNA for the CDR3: TGTGCCAGCAGCTTACGGGTCTACTACGAGCAGTACTTC. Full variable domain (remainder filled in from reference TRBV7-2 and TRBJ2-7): GAGVSQSPSNKVTEKGKDVELRCDPISGHTALYWYRQSLGQGLEFLIYFQGNSAPDKSGLPSDRFSAERTGGSVSTLTIQRTQQEDSAVYLCASSLRVYYEQYFGPGTRLTVT.

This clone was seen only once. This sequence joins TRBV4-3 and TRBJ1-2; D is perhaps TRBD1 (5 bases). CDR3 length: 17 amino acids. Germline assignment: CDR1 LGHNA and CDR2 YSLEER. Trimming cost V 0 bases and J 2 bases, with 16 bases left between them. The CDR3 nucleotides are TGCGCCAGCAGCCAAGATGCCGCGGGGCTACCCAACTATGGCTACACCTTC. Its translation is CASSQDAAGLPNYGYTF.

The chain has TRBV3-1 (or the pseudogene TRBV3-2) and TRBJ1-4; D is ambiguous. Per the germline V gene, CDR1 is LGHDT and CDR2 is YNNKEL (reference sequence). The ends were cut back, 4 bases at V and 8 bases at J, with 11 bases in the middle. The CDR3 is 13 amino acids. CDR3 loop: CASSPSGGEKLFF. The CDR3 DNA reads TGTGCCAGCAGCCCGTCGGGTGGAGAAAAACTGTTTTTT.

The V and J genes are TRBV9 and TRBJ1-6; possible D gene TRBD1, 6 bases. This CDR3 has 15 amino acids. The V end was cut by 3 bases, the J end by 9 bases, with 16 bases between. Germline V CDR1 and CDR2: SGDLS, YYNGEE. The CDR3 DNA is TGTGCCAGCAGCGCTCAGGGGACCGTCGGTTCACCCCTCCACTTT. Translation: CASSAQGTVGSPLHF.

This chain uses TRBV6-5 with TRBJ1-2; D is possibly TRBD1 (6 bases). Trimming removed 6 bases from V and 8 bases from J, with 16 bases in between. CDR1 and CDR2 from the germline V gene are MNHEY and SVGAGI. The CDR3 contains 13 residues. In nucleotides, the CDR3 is TGTGCCAGCAGCCCAAGGGGGGGATCCGGCTACACCTTC. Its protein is CASSPRGGSGYTF.

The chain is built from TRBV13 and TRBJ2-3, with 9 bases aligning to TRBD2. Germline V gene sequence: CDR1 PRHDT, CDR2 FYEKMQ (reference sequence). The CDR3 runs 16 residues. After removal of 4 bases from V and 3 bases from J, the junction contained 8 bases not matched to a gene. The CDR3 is CASSSLRAGGTDTQYF. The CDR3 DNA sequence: TGTGCCAGCAGCTCCCTCCGGGCGGGGGGGACAGATACGCAGTATTTT.

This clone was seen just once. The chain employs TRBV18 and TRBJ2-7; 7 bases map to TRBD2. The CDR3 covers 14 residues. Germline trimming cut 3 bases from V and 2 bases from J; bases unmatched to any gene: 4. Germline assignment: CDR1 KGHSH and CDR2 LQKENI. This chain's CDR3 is CASSPGRGPYEQYF. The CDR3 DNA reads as TGTGCCAGCTCACCTGGGAGGGGCCCCTACGAGCAGTACTTC.

CDR3 loop: CASSLNSGGPYEQYF. The CDR3 DNA sequence: TGTGCCAGCAGCTTGAATAGCGGGGGCCCTTACGAGCAGTACTTC. This chain connects TRBV7-2 to TRBJ2-7; 9 bases agree with TRBD2. Germline CDR1 is SGHTA and CDR2 is FQGNSA. V shed 3 bases and J 4 bases; nucleotides not matched to a gene: 7. This CDR3 contains 15 residues.

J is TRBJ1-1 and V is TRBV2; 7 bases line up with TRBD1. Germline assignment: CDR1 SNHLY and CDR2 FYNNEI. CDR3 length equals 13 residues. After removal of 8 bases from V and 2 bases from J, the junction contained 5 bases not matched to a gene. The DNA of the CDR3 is TGTGCCAGCCGACAGGGAGGAAACACTGAAGCTTTCTTT. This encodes CASRQGGNTEAFF.

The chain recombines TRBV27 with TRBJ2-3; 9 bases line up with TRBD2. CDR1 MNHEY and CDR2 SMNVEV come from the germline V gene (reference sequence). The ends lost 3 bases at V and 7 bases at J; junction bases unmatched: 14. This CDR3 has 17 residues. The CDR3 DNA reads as TGTGCCAGCAGTTTTTCCGCTTGGGCGGGGGGGCTGAATACGCAGTATTTT. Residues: CASSFSAWAGGLNTQYF.

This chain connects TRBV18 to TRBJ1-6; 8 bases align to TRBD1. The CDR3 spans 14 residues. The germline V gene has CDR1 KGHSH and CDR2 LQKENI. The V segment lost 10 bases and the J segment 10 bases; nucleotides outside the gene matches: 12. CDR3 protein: CATKYRDRNSPLHF. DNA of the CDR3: TGTGCCACCAAGTACCGGGACAGGAACTCACCCCTCCACTTT.

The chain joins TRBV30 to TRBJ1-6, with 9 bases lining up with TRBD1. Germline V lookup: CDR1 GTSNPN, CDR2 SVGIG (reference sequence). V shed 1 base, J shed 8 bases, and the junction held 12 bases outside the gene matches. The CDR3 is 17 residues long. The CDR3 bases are TGTGCCTGGAGTGACGGGACAGGGTTCGGGCCTGATTCACCCCTCCACTTT. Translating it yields CAWSDGTGFGPDSPLHF.